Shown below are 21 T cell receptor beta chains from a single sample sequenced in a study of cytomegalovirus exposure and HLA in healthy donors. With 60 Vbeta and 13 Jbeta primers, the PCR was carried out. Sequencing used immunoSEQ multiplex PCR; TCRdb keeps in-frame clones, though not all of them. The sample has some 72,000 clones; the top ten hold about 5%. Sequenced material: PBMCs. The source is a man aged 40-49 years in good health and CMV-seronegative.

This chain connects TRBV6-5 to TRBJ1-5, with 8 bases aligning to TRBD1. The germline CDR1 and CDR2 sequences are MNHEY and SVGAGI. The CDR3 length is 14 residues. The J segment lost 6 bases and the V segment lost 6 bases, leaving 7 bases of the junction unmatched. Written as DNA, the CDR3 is TGTGCCAGCAGGGCATCAGGGGGCGGTCAGCCCCAGCATTTT. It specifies CASRASGGGQPQHF.

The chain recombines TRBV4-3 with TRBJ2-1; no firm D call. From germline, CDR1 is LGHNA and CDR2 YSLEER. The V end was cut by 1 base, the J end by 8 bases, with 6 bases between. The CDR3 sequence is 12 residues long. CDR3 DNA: TGCGCCAGCAGCCAAGTAGCCTATGAGCAGTTCTTC. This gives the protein CASSQVAYEQFF.

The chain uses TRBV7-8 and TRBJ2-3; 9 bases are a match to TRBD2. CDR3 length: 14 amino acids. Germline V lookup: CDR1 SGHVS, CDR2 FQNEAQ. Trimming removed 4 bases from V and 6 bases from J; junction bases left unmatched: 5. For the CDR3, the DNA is TGTGCCAGCAGCTCTAGCGGGGAAGGGGATACGCAGTATTTT. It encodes CASSSSGEGDTQYF.

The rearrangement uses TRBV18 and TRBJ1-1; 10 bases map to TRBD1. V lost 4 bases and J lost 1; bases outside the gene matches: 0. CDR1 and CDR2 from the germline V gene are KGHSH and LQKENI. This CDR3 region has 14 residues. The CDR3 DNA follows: TGTGCCAGCTCACGACAGGGGGCGAACACTGAAGCTTTCTTT. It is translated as CASSRQGANTEAFF.

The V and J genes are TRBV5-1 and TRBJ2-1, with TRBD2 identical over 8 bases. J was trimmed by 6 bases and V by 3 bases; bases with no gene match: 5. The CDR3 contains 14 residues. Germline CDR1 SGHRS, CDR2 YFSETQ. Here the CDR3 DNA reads TGCGCCAGCAGCTCGGGACTAGTAATCAATGAGCAGTTCTTC. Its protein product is CASSSGLVINEQFF.

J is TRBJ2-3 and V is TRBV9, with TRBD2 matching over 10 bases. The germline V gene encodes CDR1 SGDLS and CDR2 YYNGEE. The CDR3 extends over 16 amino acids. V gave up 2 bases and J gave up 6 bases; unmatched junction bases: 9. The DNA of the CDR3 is TGTGCCAGCAGCGTGTGGCTAGCGGGGGCGGGGGATACGCAGTATTTT. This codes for CASSVWLAGAGDTQYF.

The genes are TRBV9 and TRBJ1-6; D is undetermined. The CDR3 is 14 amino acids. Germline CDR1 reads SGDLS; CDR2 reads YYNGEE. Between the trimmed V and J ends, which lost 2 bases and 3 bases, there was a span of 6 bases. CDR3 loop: CASSVTDYNSPLHF. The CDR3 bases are TGTGCCAGCAGCGTCACAGACTATAATTCACCCCTCCACTTT.

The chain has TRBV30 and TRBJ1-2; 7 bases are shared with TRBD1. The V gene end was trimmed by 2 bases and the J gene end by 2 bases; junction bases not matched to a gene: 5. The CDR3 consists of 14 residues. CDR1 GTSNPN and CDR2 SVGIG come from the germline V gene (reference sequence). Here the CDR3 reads CAWSRQGLNYGYTF. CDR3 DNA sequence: TGTGCCTGGAGTCGACAGGGCCTAAACTATGGCTACACCTTC.

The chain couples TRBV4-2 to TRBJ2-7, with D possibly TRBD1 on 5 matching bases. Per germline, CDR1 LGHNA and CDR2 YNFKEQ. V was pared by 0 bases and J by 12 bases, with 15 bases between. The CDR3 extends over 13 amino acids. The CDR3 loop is CASSQDAMGHGYF. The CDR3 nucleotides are TGTGCCAGCAGCCAAGACGCCATGGGGCATGGGTACTTC.

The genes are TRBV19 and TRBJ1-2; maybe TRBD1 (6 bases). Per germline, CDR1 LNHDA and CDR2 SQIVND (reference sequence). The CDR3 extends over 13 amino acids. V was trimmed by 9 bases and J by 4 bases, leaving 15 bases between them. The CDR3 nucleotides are TGTGCCAGCCACTTCCAGGGGACCTATGGCTACACCTTC. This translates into CASHFQGTYGYTF. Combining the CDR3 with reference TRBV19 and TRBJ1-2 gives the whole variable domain DGGITQSPKYLFRKEGQNVTLSCEQNLNHDAMYWYRQDPGQGLRLIYYSQIVNDFQKGDIAEGYSVSREKKESFPLTVTSAQKNPTAFYLCASHFQGTYGYTFGSGTRLTVV.

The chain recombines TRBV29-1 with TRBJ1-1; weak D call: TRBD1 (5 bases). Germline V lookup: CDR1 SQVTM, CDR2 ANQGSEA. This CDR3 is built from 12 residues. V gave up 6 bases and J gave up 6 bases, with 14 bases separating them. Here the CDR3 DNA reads TGCAGCGTATCGGAGTCCAGGGCTGAAGCTTTCTTT. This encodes CSVSESRAEAFF.

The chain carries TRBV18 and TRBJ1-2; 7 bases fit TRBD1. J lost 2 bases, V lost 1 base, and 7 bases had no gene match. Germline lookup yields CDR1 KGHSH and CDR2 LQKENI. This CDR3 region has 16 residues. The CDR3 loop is CASSPRQGGQNYGYTF. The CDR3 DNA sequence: TGTGCCAGCTCACCACGGCAGGGGGGTCAGAACTATGGCTACACCTTC.

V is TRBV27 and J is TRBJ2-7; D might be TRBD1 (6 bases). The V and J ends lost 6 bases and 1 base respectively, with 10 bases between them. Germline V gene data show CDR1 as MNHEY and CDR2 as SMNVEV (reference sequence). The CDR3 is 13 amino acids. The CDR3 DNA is TGTGCCAGCAGACAGGGTTCTTCCTACGAGCAGTACTTC. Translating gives CASRQGSSYEQYF.

The DNA of the CDR3 is TGTGCCAGCAGCCTGGGGGGGCGGGGGATCCAAGAGACCCAGTACTTC. Residues: CASSLGGRGIQETQYF. The chain couples TRBV5-4 to TRBJ2-5; a possible D gene is TRBD2 (7 bases). The V and J ends lost 4 bases and 1 base respectively, with 17 bases between them. This CDR3 is built from 16 residues. Germline V gene data show CDR1 as SGHNT and CDR2 as YYREEE (reference sequence).

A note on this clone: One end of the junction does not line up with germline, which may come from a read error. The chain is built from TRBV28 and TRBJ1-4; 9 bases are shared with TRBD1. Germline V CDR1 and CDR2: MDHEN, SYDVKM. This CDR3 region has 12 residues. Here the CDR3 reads CASALTGGDIVF. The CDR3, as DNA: TGTGCCAGCGCCCTTACAGGGGGCGATATAGTCTTT.

The CDR3: CASSFSGSQNEQFF. As DNA, the CDR3 is TGTGCCAGCAGCTTCAGCGGGAGTCAGAATGAGCAGTTCTTC. The chain employs TRBV7-9 and TRBJ2-1; 8 nucleotides align to TRBD2. Germline loops: CDR1 SEHNR, CDR2 FQNEAQ (reference sequence). The CDR3 has 14 amino acids. The V and J ends lost 3 bases and 7 bases, in that order; junction bases with no gene match: 5.

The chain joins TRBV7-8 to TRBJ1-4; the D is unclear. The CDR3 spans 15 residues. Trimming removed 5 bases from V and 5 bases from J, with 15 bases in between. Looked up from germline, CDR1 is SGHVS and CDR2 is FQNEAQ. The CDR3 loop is CASSPFPVRNEKLFF. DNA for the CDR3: TGTGCCAGCAGCCCTTTCCCGGTCAGGAATGAAAAACTGTTTTTT.

The DNA for the CDR3 is TGTGCCACCAGCAGAGACCTGGGACTAGCGGGACAAGAGACCCAGTACTTC. Translating gives CATSRDLGLAGQETQYF. The chain uses TRBV15 and TRBJ2-5, with 13 nucleotides matching TRBD2. The CDR3 is made up of 17 amino acids. With V trimmed by 0 bases and J by 2 bases, 3 bases remained unmatched. Germline assignment: CDR1 LNHNV and CDR2 YYDKDF (reference sequence).

CDR3 sequence reads: CASQTAGGIGELFF. The DNA for the CDR3 is TGTGCCAGTCAGACCGCAGGGGGCATCGGGGAGCTGTTTTTT. The rearrangement links TRBV27 to TRBJ2-2; 8 bases are a match to TRBD1. CDR1 and CDR2 from the germline V gene are MNHEY and SMNVEV (reference sequence). The J segment lost 7 bases and the V segment lost 9 bases, leaving 10 bases of the junction unmatched. The CDR3 is 14 amino acids.

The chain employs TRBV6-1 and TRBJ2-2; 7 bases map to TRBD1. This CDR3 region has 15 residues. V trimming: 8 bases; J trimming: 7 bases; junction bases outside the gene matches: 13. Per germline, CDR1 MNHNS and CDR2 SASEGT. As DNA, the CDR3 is TGTGCCAGCTCTTTCGATAGGGGGCAGGTCGGGGAGCTGTTTTTT. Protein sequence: CASSFDRGQVGELFF.

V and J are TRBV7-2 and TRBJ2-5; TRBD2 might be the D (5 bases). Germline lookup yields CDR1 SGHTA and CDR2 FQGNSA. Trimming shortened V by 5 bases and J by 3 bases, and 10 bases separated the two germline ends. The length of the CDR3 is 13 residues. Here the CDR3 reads CASSTRAEETQYF. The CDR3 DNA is TGTGCCAGCAGCACTAGGGCGGAAGAGACCCAGTACTTC.